These 19 T cell receptor beta chains came from one sample sequenced in a study of shared clonotypes between healthy human individuals. Naive CD8 cells were CD45RO-negative, positively selected for CCR7, excluding terminally differentiated effector memory CD45RA+ cells. The protocol was immunoSEQ multiplex PCR, while the TCRdb copy is restricted to in-frame clones and leaves out a portion. Here the sample spans fewer than 1 million clones, just over 95% being singletons. Sequenced: naive CD8+ T cells sorted from blood. The receptor set was obtained from a man aged 30-40 years in good health.

The chain links TRBV18 to TRBJ2-4; no clear D gene. V lost 5 bases to trimming and J lost 3 bases, with 11 bases between them. The V gene's germline CDR1 is KGHSH and CDR2 LQKENI. CDR3 size: 14 residues. CDR3 sequence (DNA): TGTGCCAGCTCAGGCGAGGTTAGCAAAAACATTCAGTACTTC. This encodes CASSGEVSKNIQYF.

The gene calls are TRBV6-6 and TRBJ2-7; 7 bases match TRBD2. The CDR3 covers 14 residues. Germline CDR1 is MNHNY and CDR2 is SVGAGI (reference sequence). J was trimmed by 4 bases and V by 6 bases; bases with no gene match: 9. CDR3 region: CASRPWTSGYEQYF. CDR3 bases: TGTGCCAGCAGGCCCTGGACTAGTGGATACGAGCAGTACTTC.

The chain is built from TRBV7-9 and TRBJ2-1, with 10 bases aligning to TRBD2. Looked up from germline, CDR1 is SEHNR and CDR2 is FQNEAQ (reference sequence). V lost 6 bases to trimming and J lost 3 bases; unmatched junction nucleotides: 5. CDR3 length equals 15 residues. CDR3 DNA: TGTGCCAGCAGACTTATAGCGGGAGGCTACAATGAGCAGTTCTTC. This gives the protein CASRLIAGGYNEQFF.

The genes are TRBV28 and TRBJ2-1; D is possibly TRBD2 (5 bases). V shed 2 bases and J shed 1 base, with 12 bases lying between them. Germline V gene sequence: CDR1 MDHEN, CDR2 SYDVKM. This CDR3 has 16 amino acids. The CDR3 sequence is CASSLPQRRSYNEQFF. Here the CDR3 DNA reads TGTGCCAGCAGTTTACCCCAACGGAGGTCCTACAATGAGCAGTTCTTC.

V and J are TRBV5-6 and TRBJ1-1; D is perhaps TRBD1 (5 bases). V was clipped by 3 bases and J by 4 bases, with 16 bases between them. The V gene's germline CDR1 is SGHDT and CDR2 YYEEEE. The CDR3 runs 15 residues. CDR3 region: CASSSRDPSGTEAFF. In DNA form, the CDR3 reads TGTGCCAGCAGCTCAAGGGACCCCTCGGGCACTGAAGCTTTCTTT.

This clone was seen only once. This same CDR3 is encoded by further DNA sequences in the sample. This chain joins TRBV15 and TRBJ2-7, with TRBD2 as a possible D gene (5 bases). The V end lost 0 bases, the J end lost 4 bases, and 7 bases lay between the germline ends. This CDR3 has 13 residues. The germline V gene has CDR1 LNHNV and CDR2 YYDKDF (reference sequence). The CDR3 loop reads CATSRESGYEQYF. The CDR3 nucleotides read TGTGCCACCAGCAGAGAGTCGGGGTACGAGCAGTACTTC.

V usage is TRBV19 and J usage is TRBJ2-2, with D uncertain. CDR1 and CDR2 (germline): LNHDA, SQIVND (reference sequence). The CDR3 spans 18 residues. V lost 0 bases and J 2 bases, leaving 16 bases between the germline ends. This CDR3 is CASSIDLSVGGNTGELFF. The CDR3, as DNA: TGTGCCAGTAGTATAGATCTGAGTGTAGGTGGAAACACCGGGGAGCTGTTTTTT.

V is TRBV4-3 and J is TRBJ2-7; D remains ambiguous. The germline gives CDR1 LGHNA, CDR2 YSLEER. Trimming pared 0 bases from V and 2 bases from J, leaving 11 bases between. The CDR3 sequence is 15 residues long. The CDR3 bases are TGCGCCAGCAGCCAAGATCAGGCCTCTACCTACGAGCAGTACTTC. It specifies CASSQDQASTYEQYF.

The chain links TRBV10-1 to TRBJ2-7, with D perhaps TRBD1 or TRBD2 (6 bases each). The CDR3 has 14 residues. Trimming took 3 bases from V and 7 from J, leaving 16 bases between them. Germline V gives CDR1 WNHNN, CDR2 SYGVQD (reference sequence). The CDR3 DNA follows: TGCGCCAGCAGTGAAGGTTGGGGGGCGAGAGAGCAGTACTTC. It yields the protein CASSEGWGAREQYF.

The V call is TRBV10-1, the J call TRBJ2-3; D possibly uses TRBD1 or TRBD2 (5 bases each). Per germline, CDR1 WNHNN and CDR2 SYGVQD (reference sequence). Trimming stripped 0 bases from V and 4 bases from J, with 17 bases between. This CDR3 contains 17 residues. The CDR3 protein is CASSESMRGSGADTQYF. The DNA for the CDR3 is TGCGCCAGCAGTGAGTCGATGAGGGGTTCAGGCGCAGATACGCAGTATTTT.

The V call is TRBV5-6, the J call TRBJ2-5; D not certain. This CDR3 spans 13 amino acids. Between the trimmed V and J ends, which lost 0 bases and 5 bases, there was a span of 8 bases. The V gene's germline CDR1 is SGHDT and CDR2 YYEEEE. The DNA for the CDR3 is TGTGCCAGCAGCTTGGATGCGCTGGAGACCCAGTACTTC. As protein: CASSLDALETQYF.

This clone was found once. The chain has TRBV10-3 and TRBJ1-1, with D unclear. Germline V gives CDR1 ENHRY, CDR2 SYGVKD. V lost 6 bases, J lost 7 bases, and 12 bases lay in between. The CDR3 covers 12 residues. The CDR3 coding sequence is TGTGCCATCAGGGACCAGGCGATTGAAGCTTTCTTT. It translates to CAIRDQAIEAFF.

This chain uses TRBV28 with TRBJ2-5, with D uncertain. V was pared by 5 bases and J by 5 bases, with 9 bases between. CDR3 length equals 12 residues. CDR1 MDHEN and CDR2 SYDVKM come from the germline V gene. Here the CDR3 DNA reads TGTGCCAGCAGTACACTGCTGGAGACCCAGTACTTC. It yields the protein CASSTLLETQYF.

The rearrangement links TRBV7-6 to TRBJ1-1; a possible D gene is TRBD1 (6 bases). Germline-derived CDR1 and CDR2 are SGHVS and FNYEAQ. The CDR3 is made up of 15 amino acids. V lost 1 base to trimming and J lost 3 bases, with 12 bases between them. This CDR3 is CASSLEAGVDTEAFF. The CDR3 DNA reads TGTGCCAGCAGCTTAGAAGCAGGGGTGGACACTGAAGCTTTCTTT. The whole variable domain, remainder taken from reference TRBV7-6 and TRBJ1-1, is GAGVSQSPRYKVTKRGQDVALRCDPISGHVSLYWYRQALGQGPEFLTYFNYEAQQDKSGLPNDRFSAERPEGSISTLTIQRTEQRDSAMYRCASSLEAGVDTEAFFGQGTRLTVV.

The chain employs TRBV28 and TRBJ2-7; D unclear. The V end was cut by 5 bases, the J end by 5 bases, with 13 bases between. Germline CDR1 reads MDHEN; CDR2 reads SYDVKM. The CDR3 loop spans 13 amino acids. The CDR3 DNA is TGTGCCAGCAGTCCCACAGATACGCACGAGCAGTACTTC. Its translation: CASSPTDTHEQYF.

This clone appeared a single time. The rearrangement links TRBV7-9 to TRBJ2-5, with D possibly matching TRBD2 (5 bases). Germline CDR1 SEHNR, CDR2 FQNEAQ (reference sequence). Trimming removed 5 bases at V and 5 bases at J, with 21 bases between. The CDR3 totals 16 residues. In nucleotides, the CDR3 is TGTGCCAGCAGCCCCCGCGGGCCAACCTCGGGGGAGACCCAGTACTTC. Protein product: CASSPRGPTSGETQYF.

The chain is built from TRBV29-1 and TRBJ2-1; D may match TRBD1 or TRBD2 (5 bases each). From germline, CDR1 is SQVTM and CDR2 ANQGSEA. There are 11 residues in the CDR3. In DNA form, the CDR3 reads TGCACCTCGGGGACCGGAGCAGAGCAGTTCTTC. This encodes CTSGTGAEQFF.

This chain uses TRBV4-3 with TRBJ2-7, with 8 bases matching TRBD2. The CDR3 sequence is 13 residues long. V lost 4 bases, J lost 5 bases, and 4 bases stayed unmatched. Germline V CDR1 and CDR2: LGHNA, YSLEER. The CDR3 nucleotides read TGCGCCAGCAGCCCTCGGCGGGGGGACGAGCAGTACTTC. Its translation: CASSPRRGDEQYF.

This rearrangement joins TRBV29-1 to TRBJ2-1; unclear D gene. Looked up from germline, CDR1 is SQVTM and CDR2 is ANQGSEA. With 1 base removed from V and 0 bases from J, the gap between germline ends came to 4 bases. There are 13 residues in the CDR3. CDR3 loop: CSVEAASYNEQFF. The CDR3 nucleotides are TGCAGCGTTGAAGCGGCCTCCTACAATGAGCAGTTCTTC.